The rows below give T cell receptor beta chains drawn from one sample of a study of shared clonotypes between healthy human individuals. This table comes from immunoSEQ multiplex PCR, and its TCRdb copy is limited to in-frame clones, with some not included. The repertoire holds roughly 2 million clones, with more than 90% as singletons. Sequenced material: naive CD4+ T cells sorted from blood. The receptors come from a man aged 18 to 29 in good health. The CDR3 runs from the conserved cysteine through the conserved F or W. The order of the fields is J gene, D gene, V gene, clone size, CDR3 protein, CDR3 DNA. D genes are given only for firm matches. The size of a clone is reported for some rows only, either as once, few or many, or as a class for expanded clones.

>TRBJ2-7|-|TRBV5-1|-
CASSVQGGNEQYF
TGCGCCAGCAGCGTCCAAGGAGGGAACGAGCAGTACTTC
>TRBJ1-3|-|TRBV7-9|-
CASSLAGTLSGNTIYF
TGTGCCAGCAGCTTAGCCGGGACACTCTCGGGGAACACCATATATTTT
>TRBJ1-6|-|TRBV4-1|once
CASSQQLNSPLHF
TGCGCCAGCAGCCAACAGTTGAATTCACCCCTCCACTTT
>TRBJ2-5|-|TRBV9|once
CASSVGTVRETQYF
TGTGCCAGCAGCGTAGGAACCGTTCGAGAGACCCAGTACTTC
>TRBJ2-3|-|TRBV18|-
CASSPLGTTDTQYF
TGTGCCAGCTCACCACTAGGGACCACAGATACGCAGTATTTT
>TRBJ1-6|-|TRBV11-3|-
CASIRRGLNSPLHF
TGTGCCAGCATCCGACGTGGGCTTAATTCACCCCTCCACTTT
>TRBJ2-7|-|TRBV18|-
CASSPPLKTGESYEQYF
TGTGCCAGCTCACCCCCGTTGAAGACAGGAGAATCCTACGAGCAGTACTTC
>TRBJ2-7|TRBD1|TRBV10-2|once
CASKLGTGPYEQYF
TGCGCCAGCAAGCTCGGGACAGGGCCCTACGAGCAGTACTTC
>TRBJ2-2|-|TRBV7-9|-
CASSRDSNTGELFF
TGTGCCAGCAGCAGGGACTCGAACACCGGGGAGCTGTTTTTT
>TRBJ1-5|-|TRBV19|-
CASSQGEPQHF
TGTGCCAGTAGCCAGGGAGAGCCCCAGCATTTT
>TRBJ1-5|-|TRBV7-3|few
CASSWDLNQPQHF
TGTGCCAGCAGCTGGGACCTCAATCAGCCCCAGCATTTT
>TRBJ1-6|-|TRBV9|-
CASSVEGQGNSPLHF
TGTGCCAGCAGCGTAGAGGGACAAGGGAATTCACCCCTCCACTTT
>TRBJ1-1|TRBD1|TRBV19|-
CASILQGPMNTEAFF
TGTGCCAGCATCCTACAGGGGCCCATGAACACTGAAGCTTTCTTT
>TRBJ1-6|-|TRBV9|-
CASSSPTDPSGSPLHF
TGTGCCAGCAGCTCCCCGACGGACCCCTCGGGTTCACCCCTCCACTTT
>TRBJ2-7|TRBD2|TRBV4-3|-
CASSQDDRLAGGPGEQYF
TGCGCCAGCAGCCAAGACGATAGGCTAGCGGGAGGGCCCGGCGAGCAGTACTTC
>TRBJ1-2|-|TRBV20-1|once
CSANPNYGYTF
TGCAGTGCTAATCCTAACTATGGCTACACCTTC
>TRBJ2-5|-|TRBV30|-
CAWGRDWVPQETQYF
TGTGCCTGGGGCCGGGACTGGGTTCCACAAGAGACCCAGTACTTC
>TRBJ2-1|-|TRBV9|-
CASSSTGPFNEQFF
TGTGCCAGCAGCTCGACGGGACCGTTCAATGAGCAGTTCTTC
>TRBJ1-1|-|TRBV6-5|-
CASTHRGNTEAFF
TGTGCCAGCACCCATAGGGGGAACACTGAAGCTTTCTTT
>TRBJ2-1|-|TRBV19|-
CASSIGGGNEQFF
TGTGCCAGTAGTATAGGTGGGGGCAATGAGCAGTTCTTC
>TRBJ1-1|-|TRBV4-1|-
CASSQNTEAFF
TGCGCCAGCAGCCAGAACACTGAAGCTTTCTTT
>TRBJ1-6|-|TRBV6-5|-
CASNSGLRSPLHF
TGTGCCAGCAATTCAGGGTTGCGTTCACCCCTCCACTTT
>TRBJ2-4|TRBD1|TRBV10-3|-
CAISEGGTGGGIQYF
TGTGCCATCAGTGAGGGAGGGACAGGGGGCGGCATTCAGTACTTC
>TRBJ2-7|-|TRBV10-1|-
CASSKGSSGYEQYF
TGCGCCAGCAGTAAGGGAAGTTCGGGCTACGAGCAGTACTTC
>TRBJ2-3|TRBD1|TRBV18|-
CASSRGTGSTDTQYF
TGTGCCAGCTCCCGCGGGACAGGGAGCACAGATACGCAGTATTTT
>TRBJ1-2|-|TRBV6-5|once
CASSPDSRYGYTF
TGTGCCAGCAGCCCAGACAGCCGCTATGGCTACACCTTC
>TRBJ2-1|TRBD2|TRBV10-3|-
CATSIAGEVSYNEQFF
TGTGCCACCAGCATAGCGGGAGAGGTATCCTACAATGAGCAGTTCTTC
>TRBJ2-7|TRBD2|TRBV7-2|-
CASSLSATSGAYEQYF
TGTGCCAGCAGCTTATCGGCGACTAGCGGGGCCTACGAGCAGTACTTC
>TRBJ2-7|-|TRBV18|-
CASSYLRTDRLTYEQYF
TGTGCCAGCTCGTACTTACGGACAGACCGACTAACCTACGAGCAGTACTTC
>TRBJ1-6|-|TRBV5-4|-
CASSLDGAAYNSPLHF
TGTGCCAGCAGCTTGGATGGGGCAGCCTATAATTCACCCCTCCACTTT
>TRBJ1-5|-|TRBV4-1|-
CASSQGDTSNQPQHF
TGCGCCAGCAGCCAAGGAGACACCAGCAATCAGCCCCAGCATTTT
>TRBJ2-7|-|TRBV5-6|-
CASSLPQGSSYEQYF
TGTGCCAGCAGCCTGCCGCAAGGGTCTTCCTACGAGCAGTACTTC
>TRBJ2-7|TRBD1|TRBV10-3|-
CAISESGAGGYEQYF
TGTGCCATCAGTGAGTCCGGTGCAGGGGGCTACGAGCAGTACTTC
>TRBJ1-5|-|TRBV27|-
CASTYNQPQHF
TGTGCCAGCACCTACAATCAGCCCCAGCATTTT
>TRBJ2-7|-|TRBV5-1|-
CASSLDRVVEQYF
TGCGCCAGCAGCTTGGACCGGGTGGTCGAGCAGTACTTC
>TRBJ1-2|TRBD1|TRBV6-1|-
CASSEIGILGQGNYGYTF
TGTGCCAGCAGTGAAATCGGGATTCTAGGACAGGGGAACTATGGCTACACCTTC
>TRBJ2-5|-|TRBV11-2|-
CASSQGETQYF
TGTGCCAGCAGCCAGGGAGAGACCCAGTACTTC
>TRBJ2-1|TRBD1|TRBV10-1|once
CASSESIRGQGANEQFF
TGCGCCAGCAGTGAGTCGATTCGCGGACAGGGGGCAAATGAGCAGTTCTTC
>TRBJ1-2|TRBD1|TRBV9|-
CASSPGQGTPGSNYGYTF
TGTGCCAGTTCCCCGGGACAGGGAACACCCGGCTCTAACTATGGCTACACCTTC
>TRBJ2-2|-|TRBV5-1|-
CASTIQDSRYGELFF
TGCGCCAGCACCATCCAGGACAGCAGATACGGGGAGCTGTTTTTT
>TRBJ1-4|-|TRBV5-5|-
CASSFGPLNEKLFF
TGTGCCAGCAGCTTTGGCCCGCTGAATGAAAAACTGTTTTTT
>TRBJ1-1|TRBD1|TRBV5-1|-
CASSLGQGLGTEAFF
TGCGCCAGCAGCCTAGGACAGGGGTTGGGCACTGAAGCTTTCTTT
>TRBJ1-4|-|TRBV6-1|-
CAMSGGGLGEKLFF
TGTGCTATGTCCGGGGGAGGGTTGGGTGAAAAACTGTTTTTT
>TRBJ1-1|-|TRBV7-2|-
CASSLRRAPNTEAFF
TGTGCCAGCAGCTTAAGGCGGGCACCGAACACTGAAGCTTTCTTT
>TRBJ1-1|-|TRBV6-5|-
CASSYRGQNTEAFF
TGTGCCAGCAGTTACCGGGGGCAGAACACTGAAGCTTTCTTT
>TRBJ2-7|-|TRBV18|-
CASSPIGGLEQYF
TGTGCCAGCTCACCAATCGGGGGTTTGGAGCAGTACTTC
>TRBJ2-7|-|TRBV4-1|-
CASSQGRGTDYYEQYF
TGCGCCAGCAGCCAAGGGCGCGGAACGGATTACTACGAGCAGTACTTC
>TRBJ2-5|TRBD2|TRBV9|-
CASSVAQRGGQETQYF
TGTGCCAGCAGCGTAGCTCAGCGGGGGGGCCAAGAGACCCAGTACTTC
>TRBJ1-6|TRBD1|TRBV6-1|-
CASSGGDSLFPLHF
TGTGCCAGCAGTGGGGGGGACAGCCTATTTCCCCTCCACTTT
>TRBJ1-4|TRBD1|TRBV28|-
CASSITGGVKIGEKLFF
TGTGCCAGCAGTATCACAGGGGGCGTTAAGATAGGGGAAAAACTGTTTTTT
>TRBJ1-2|-|TRBV6-5|-
CASSYSDLGRYGYTF
TGTGCCAGCAGTTACTCTGACCTCGGGCGTTATGGCTACACCTTC
>TRBJ1-1|-|TRBV6-1|-
CASSKYTEAFF
TGTGCCAGCAGTAAATACACTGAAGCTTTCTTT
>TRBJ2-3|-|TRBV29-1|once
CSVITNRGLVFSGSTDTQYF
TGCAGCGTCATTACCAACAGGGGATTGGTTTTTAGCGGTAGCACAGATACGCAGTATTTT